This paragraph covers one T cell receptor beta chain sequence. Its antigen is still unknown. This sample was taken from a study of T cells after yellow fever vaccination. Findings of the study overall: Boosting was followed by the reappearance of most primary-vaccination clones (less than 98% CD4, about 90% CD8). Weaker, the secondary response had a peak occurring faster, on day 5 versus 15. Researchers cautioned that FACS-sorted repertoires could harbor abundant clonotypes contaminating from the bulk population.

By 5'RACE template switching, TCR cDNA was produced, with a universal primer site and UMIs added in the process. In TCRdb, the 5' RACE reads were re-called with MiXCR into one record per CDR3 protein. Of 450,000 to 650,000 distinct CDR3 sequences listed, about a fifth were seen once; the top ten hold roughly 16%. From germline, CDR1 is SQVTM and CDR2 ANQGSEA. Trimming cost V 6 bases and J 3 bases, with 11 bases left between them. This CDR3 is 12 amino acids long. The J gene is TRBJ1-2, the V gene TRBV29-1; D may be TRBD1 (5 bases). Sequenced here: PBMCs, sampled about 20 days after the first yellow fever vaccination. The clonotype was recovered from a man aged 18 to 35 who received the YFV17D yellow fever vaccine. CDR3 DNA sequence: TGCAGCGTAGACATACAGGACTATGGCTACACCTTC. Translating it yields CSVDIQDYGYTF.